A selection of T cell receptor beta chains follows, all from one sample in a study of T-cell memory formation after mild COVID-19. In TCRdb, the 5' RACE reads were re-called with MiXCR into one record per CDR3 protein. This table has over 450,000 distinct CDR3 sequences, approximately 20% appearing once. The source material was PBMCs or a T cell subset sorted from them (not recorded which). The receptors were gathered from an adult woman who had mild COVID-19 (a few samples of this study predate the infection). Cell type and time point are not known. Both conserved end residues are part of each CDR3. The D gene is left open where the match is weak. Part of the rows lack a size; the others show once, few, many or a class for expanded clones.

clone_size d_call j_call v_call cdr3_nt cdr3_aa
few TRBD2 TRBJ2-3 TRBV12-3/TRBV12-4 TGTGCCAGCAAACTAGCGGGGCATACGCAGTATTTT CASKLAGHTQYF
. TRBD1 TRBJ2-3 TRBV27 TGTGCCAGCAGCCAAGACGGGACAGGGGGCTCAGATACGCAGTATTTT CASSQDGTGGSDTQYF
few TRBD2 TRBJ2-1 TRBV7-2 TGTGCCAGCAGCCCAGGGGCGGGAGGAAACAATGAGCAGTTCTTC CASSPGAGGNNEQFF
. . TRBJ2-2 TRBV12-3/TRBV12-4 TGTGCCAGCAGTTTAGGGCTACCCGGGGAGCTGTTTTTT CASSLGLPGELFF
few . TRBJ1-1 TRBV12-3/TRBV12-4 TGTGCCAGCAAAAGAAGCAACATGAACACTGAAGCTTTCTTT CASKRSNMNTEAFF
few TRBD1 TRBJ1-1 TRBV5-6 TGTGCCAGCAGCTTGCTACGGGACAGAGCATCCACTGAAGCTTTCTTT CASSLLRDRASTEAFF
. TRBD2 TRBJ2-5 TRBV11-2 TGTGCCAGCAGCTTAGTAGTAGCGGGGTCGGGGACCCAGTACTTC CASSLVVAGSGTQYF
few . TRBJ1-1 TRBV12-3/TRBV12-4 TGTGCCAGCAGTTTTACGGGGGTGAACACTGAAGCTTTCTTT CASSFTGVNTEAFF
few . TRBJ1-5 TRBV20-1 TGCAGTGCCGCGGGACGGGTCCCCTCTAGCAATCAGCCCCAGCATTTT CSAAGRVPSSNQPQHF
few . TRBJ2-2 TRBV11-3 TGTGCCAGCAGCTTAGGTTCGGGTCTCCGGAACACCGGGGAGCTGTTTTTT CASSLGSGLRNTGELFF
many . TRBJ2-5 TRBV7-9 TGTGCCAGCAGCCACCGGGAGACCCAGTACTTC CASSHRETQYF
few . TRBJ1-2 TRBV6-1 TGTGCCAGCCTCTCGGATCCAGCGTCCTATGGCTACACCTTC CASLSDPASYGYTF
. . TRBJ1-4 TRBV18 TGTGCCAGCTCACCGTTAAAACAGCTCGGCCCAACTAATGAAAAACTGTTTTTT CASSPLKQLGPTNEKLFF
few . TRBJ2-1 TRBV29-1 TGCAGCGCCGACGCTCCAGGATACAATGAGCAGTTCTTC CSADAPGYNEQFF
. . TRBJ2-7 TRBV19 TGTGCCAGTAGTCCCTCAGTAGGGAGCTCCTACGAGCAGTACTTC CASSPSVGSSYEQYF
. . TRBJ2-1 TRBV6-1 TGTGCCAGCAGTGATCGGGGGAACTCCTACAATGAGCAGTTCTTC CASSDRGNSYNEQFF
once . TRBJ2-3 TRBV11-1 TGTGCCACGGAAGACGCTAGCACAGATACGCAGTATTTT CATEDASTDTQYF
. TRBD2 TRBJ2-5 TRBV6-2/TRBV6-3 TGTGCCAGCAGTTACTCGGGAAGCGGGAGGCCTTTCTTC CASSYSGSGRPFF
. . TRBJ2-7 TRBV6-1 TGTGCCAGCAGTGAAGTCAGGAGTAGCTCCTACGAGCAGTACTTC CASSEVRSSSYEQYF
few . TRBJ1-2 TRBV20-1 TGCAGTGCTAGAGATCATGGCAGGCCATTCTATGGCTACACCTTC CSARDHGRPFYGYTF
. . TRBJ1-1 TRBV4-3 TGCGCCAGCAGCCAAGATCAGGACCCGAACACTGAAGCTTTCTTT CASSQDQDPNTEAFF
. . TRBJ2-3 TRBV7-9 TGTGCCAGCAGCTTAGCGTCATCTTATCGGGGCACAGATACGCAGTATTTT CASSLASSYRGTDTQYF
few TRBD2 TRBJ2-1 TRBV7-8 TGTGCCAGCAGGTCTAGCGGGGTCACCTACAATGAGCAGTTCTTC CASRSSGVTYNEQFF
. . TRBJ2-3 TRBV7-9 TGTGCCAGCAGCCTACTGGGCTATACGCAGTATTTT CASSLLGYTQYF
. TRBD2 TRBJ2-7 TRBV5-4 TGTGCCAGCAGCTTGGCTGGCGGGGGGACCTCCTACGAGCAGTACTTC CASSLAGGGTSYEQYF
few . TRBJ2-1 TRBV5-1 TGCGCCAGCAGCGGCGAGCGGAATCTAGGGAATGAGCAGTTCTTC CASSGERNLGNEQFF
few TRBD2 TRBJ2-7 TRBV4-3 TGCGCCAGCAGCCAACAGGCGGGGGCCTACGAGCAGTACTTC CASSQQAGAYEQYF
few TRBD2 TRBJ2-3 TRBV20-1 TGCAGTGCTCCTACTCTAGCGGGAGCAGATACGCAGTATTTT CSAPTLAGADTQYF
. . TRBJ1-1 TRBV4-1 TGCGCCAGCAGCCGCAGTTCTGGGGGGATGAACACTGAAGCTTTCTTT CASSRSSGGMNTEAFF
few TRBD2 TRBJ2-1 TRBV29-1 TGCAGCGTTGTTCGGACTAGCGGGATCAACGAGCAGTTCTTC CSVVRTSGINEQFF
few . TRBJ1-1 TRBV6-6 TGTGCCAGCAGTTACTTTTCAATTGGGCGGGAGAACACTGAAGCTTTCTTT CASSYFSIGRENTEAFF
. . TRBJ1-1 TRBV30 TGTGCCTGGAGCATGGGAGCGAACACTGAAGCTTTCTTT CAWSMGANTEAFF
few . TRBJ2-1 TRBV7-9 TGTGCCAGCAGCTCCACGAGACCCCGCGGGGAATACAATGAGCAGTTCTTC CASSSTRPRGEYNEQFF
few . TRBJ1-1 TRBV29-1 TGCAGCGTTGTTTGGGTCATGAACACTGAAGCTTTCTTT CSVVWVMNTEAFF
few TRBD1 TRBJ1-6 TRBV20-1 TGCAGTGCTAGAGATAGGGTGTTGGGGACAGGGGGACTTTCACCCCTCCACTTT CSARDRVLGTGGLSPLHF
. . TRBJ2-7 TRBV27 TGTGCCAGCAGTTTTCGCTCTAGTAACTACGAGCAGTACTTC CASSFRSSNYEQYF
. TRBD2 TRBJ2-7 TRBV27 TGTGCCAGCAGTTTGTCTCCCCCGGGACTAGCGGGAGGCGAGCAGTACTTC CASSLSPPGLAGGEQYF
few . TRBJ2-2 TRBV27 TGTGCCAGCAGTCCCGGGACCACGAACACCGGGGAGCTGTTTTTT CASSPGTTNTGELFF
. . TRBJ1-1 TRBV7-9 TGTGCCAGCAGCCCCGGGAGGCAGGGAGGCACTGAAGCTTTCTTT CASSPGRQGGTEAFF
. . TRBJ2-1 TRBV5-4 TGTGCCAGCACCTGGTGGGGGCTAACTCAGAATGAGCAGTTCTTC CASTWWGLTQNEQFF
. . TRBJ2-5 TRBV5-5 TGTGCCAGCAGCTTAGGGACAGTAAGCGGGAAGACCCAGTACTTC CASSLGTVSGKTQYF
many TRBD1 TRBJ2-1 TRBV20-1 TGCAGTGCTAGTGGGACAGGGGGCTACAATGAGCAGTTCTTC CSASGTGGYNEQFF
. TRBD1 TRBJ2-7 TRBV4-1 TGCGCCAGCAGCCAGGCTTCTACAGGGGAAGGCCTTCTCTACGAGCAGTACTTC CASSQASTGEGLLYEQYF
many . TRBJ1-1 TRBV5-4 TGTGCCAGCAGCACCGGTGGAACTGAAGCTTTCTTT CASSTGGTEAFF
. . TRBJ1-1 TRBV7-6 TGTGCCAGCAGCTTAGGCCTGGCGAACACTGAAGCTTTCTTT CASSLGLANTEAFF
few . TRBJ2-5 TRBV5-1 TGCGCCAGCAGCTTAGTGCCCGGGGATCGTCAGCGGGAGACCCAGTACTTC CASSLVPGDRQRETQYF
few . TRBJ1-5 TRBV20-1 TGCAGAAGGGAGTTTAGCAATCAGCCCCAGCATTTT CRREFSNQPQHF
. . TRBJ2-1 TRBV7-2 TGTGCCAGCAGCCGGCCGCAAATCAATGAGCAGTTCTTC CASSRPQINEQFF
few . TRBJ1-2 TRBV21-1 TGTGCCAGCGGACCCCGCCGGCGAGGCTACACCTTC CASGPRRRGYTF
few . TRBJ1-3 TRBV9 TGTGCCAGCAGCGTAGTGGGGAGCTCTGGAAACACCATATATTTT CASSVVGSSGNTIYF
. TRBD1 TRBJ1-5 TRBV7-9 TGTGCCAGCAGCTCAGGACAGGGGAGCAATCAGCCCCAGCATTTT CASSSGQGSNQPQHF
. . TRBJ1-1 TRBV29-1 TGCAGCGTTGAAGTACAGCCGAACACTGAAGCTTTCTTT CSVEVQPNTEAFF
few TRBD2 TRBJ2-2 TRBV20-1 TGCAGTGCCAGACTAGCGGGGGGCGGCGGGGAGCTGTTTTTT CSARLAGGGGELFF
once . TRBJ1-2 TRBV12-3/TRBV12-4 TGTGCCAGCAGTTTGTCAGGTTCCGTTTATGGCTACACCTTC CASSLSGSVYGYTF
. . TRBJ2-1 TRBV7-9 TGTGCCAGCAGCTTGCCCGGGCGTGTTCACAATGAGCAGTTCTTC CASSLPGRVHNEQFF
. TRBD1 TRBJ2-7 TRBV5-4 TGTGCCAGCAGTCCGGGGACAGGGGCCCTGGGCGAGCAGTACTTC CASSPGTGALGEQYF